This T cell receptor beta chain is from a study of blood T cell repertoires in COVID-19. Study-wide background: COVID-19 samples, acute and convalescent, were from the United States, Italy and Spain. Sample material is recorded as cDNA or gDNA derived from T cells, B-cell-depleted T cells, or PBMCs.

CDR1 and CDR2 from the germline V gene are MNHEY and SVGEGT. V lost 4 bases, J lost 3 bases, and 4 bases lay in between. The CDR3 covers 11 residues. A word on this clone: Additional DNA sequences in this sample encode the identical CDR3.

In the authors' workflow: Amplification of reference gene primers was used by the study to estimate nucleated cell counts. Clones were read by immunoSEQ multiplex PCR, and TCRdb kept only the in-frame ones, dropping some. V, J and clone size are taken as reported in that table, and D and trimming were inferred from the DNA itself. Of fewer than 250,000 clones listed, 75% to 85% are singletons. The chain links TRBV6-2 or TRBV6-3 to TRBJ2-7, with D unresolved. The sample comprised peripheral blood. This TCR derives from a man aged 60 to 69 with acute or convalescent COVID-19. CDR3 residues: CASSSLYEQYF. CDR3 DNA sequence: TGTGCCAGCAGTTCCCTCTACGAGCAGTACTTC.